This note documents a single TCR beta chain sequence. The protocol was immunoSEQ multiplex PCR, while the TCRdb copy is restricted to in-frame clones and leaves out a portion. The profile shows 87,000 or so clones, 95% of them singletons. The entry originates in a study of technical replicates of blood from a few donors. Germline CDR1 and CDR2: LNHDA and SQIVND (reference sequence). This CDR3 contains 14 residues. Trimming cost V 3 bases and J 3 bases; bases outside gene matches: 3. This receptor was taken from a human donor in good health. The sequenced sample was T cells isolated from PBMCs. This chain uses TRBV19 with TRBJ1-1, with 8 positions matching TRBD1. The DNA for the CDR3 is TGTGCCAGTAGTATCGGACAGGGCTACACTGAAGCTTTCTTT. Its translation: CASSIGQGYTEAFF.